This T cell receptor beta chain was captured in a study of T cells in Graves' hyperthyroidism and ophthalmopathy. Looked up from germline, CDR1 is SNHLY and CDR2 is FYNNEI. Trimming left V 7 bases short and J 2 bases short, with 6 bases between. The CDR3 spans 11 residues. The TCR beta CDR3 regions underwent amplification using RNA transcripts as the source. HTBI primers drove first-round RT-PCR of the TCR CDR3. TCRdb reprocessed the multiplex PCR reads via MiXCR and lists one record per CDR3 protein. The sample includes a few hundred thousand distinct CDR3 sequences, around 20% of them seen just once.

The sequence was collected from a middle-aged man with Graves' ophthalmopathy. The chain has TRBV2 and TRBJ2-7; TRBD2 is a possible D gene (5 bases). Sequenced: blood. As DNA, the CDR3 is TGTGCCAGCAACGGGGCCTACGAGCAGTACTTC. Translating gives CASNGAYEQYF. Full variable domain (outside the CDR3, taken from reference TRBV2 and TRBJ2-7): EPEVTQTPSHQVTQMGQEVILRCVPISNHLYFYWYRQILGQKVEFLVSFYNNEISEKSEIFDDQFSVERPDGSNFTLKIRSTKLEDSAMYFCASNGAYEQYFGPGTRLTVT.